Shown below are 10 T cell receptor beta chains from a single sample sequenced in a study of identical twins. In TCRdb, the 5' RACE reads were re-called with MiXCR into one record per CDR3 protein. The repertoire holds approximately 240,000 distinct CDR3 sequences, more than 13% seen once, with around 8.9% in the top ten. Material for sequencing was memory (CD45RO+) T cells sorted from blood. The receptors here all came from a woman younger than 35 in good health.

The chain is built from TRBV6-5 and TRBJ1-1, with TRBD1 matching over 8 bases. Germline CDR1 reads MNHEY; CDR2 reads SVGAGI. Trimming took 2 bases from V and 3 from J; bases not matched to a gene: 5. CDR3 length: 15 amino acids. The CDR3 sequence: CASSYPGQGHTEAFF. CDR3 DNA sequence: TGTGCCAGCAGTTACCCCGGACAGGGTCACACTGAAGCTTTCTTT.

This clonotype was detected only a few times. The chain couples TRBV27 to TRBJ2-2, with D perhaps TRBD1 or TRBD2 (6 bases each). The V and J ends lost 1 base and 0 bases respectively, with 9 bases between them. Germline CDR1 MNHEY, CDR2 SMNVEV (reference sequence). The CDR3 spans 16 residues. CDR3 region: CASSLLGGPNTGELFF. DNA of the CDR3: TGTGCCAGCAGTTTATTAGGGGGGCCGAACACCGGGGAGCTGTTTTTT.

The sample holds a few counts of this clonotype. The CDR3 loop is CSVTQNTEAFF. The CDR3, as DNA: TGCAGCGTTACACAGAACACTGAAGCTTTCTTT. V usage is TRBV29-1 and J usage is TRBJ1-1, with D uncertain. Germline V gives CDR1 SQVTM, CDR2 ANQGSEA. CDR3 size: 11 residues. Trimming left V 5 bases short and J 1 base short, with 5 bases between.

J is TRBJ2-3 and V is TRBV6-5; 12 positions agree with TRBD2. This CDR3 has 16 amino acids. Germline V gene data show CDR1 as MNHEY and CDR2 as SVGAGI. The J segment lost 4 bases and the V segment lost 4 bases, leaving 6 bases of the junction unmatched. CDR3 in amino acids: CASSFLAGGRPDTQYF. CDR3 nucleotides: TGTGCCAGCAGTTTCCTAGCGGGGGGGCGTCCAGATACGCAGTATTTT.

This rearrangement joins TRBV28 to TRBJ2-7; D ambiguous. Germline V gene data show CDR1 as MDHEN and CDR2 as SYDVKM. The length of the CDR3 is 15 residues. V was shortened by 3 bases and J by 1 base, with 13 bases between the two germline ends. The CDR3 nucleotides read TGTGCCAGCAGTTTTGGCCCCTGGCAGTCCTACGAGCAGTACTTC. Its translation is CASSFGPWQSYEQYF.

The table lists this clonotype with a few counts. V gene TRBV5-1 combines with J gene TRBJ2-7; TRBD1 is a possible D gene (6 bases). V gave up 0 bases and J gave up 3 bases, with 10 bases separating them. The CDR3 is 14 residues long. Germline V gives CDR1 SGHRS, CDR2 YFSETQ. CDR3 DNA: TGCGCCAGCAGCTTGGCACAGGGTATCTACGAGCAGTACTTC. This codes for CASSLAQGIYEQYF.

There are many counts of this clonotype. This chain connects TRBV20-1 to TRBJ2-3; a possible D gene is TRBD2 (7 bases). Germline-derived CDR1 and CDR2 are DFQATT and SNEGSKA (reference sequence). The CDR3 sequence is 14 residues long. Trimming took off 5 bases at V and 3 bases at J, with 15 bases between the two ends. The CDR3 nucleotides are TGCAGTGCTCGTAGGGGGGGGGGGACAGATACGCAGTATTTT. Translated, it gives CSARRGGGTDTQYF.

This chain connects TRBV11-3 to TRBJ2-7; weak D call: TRBD2 (5 bases). Trimming took off 0 bases at V and 4 bases at J, with 13 bases between the two ends. The germline CDR1 and CDR2 sequences are SGHNT and YENEEA. This CDR3 contains 15 residues. The CDR3 here is CASSLEARGKYEQYF. CDR3 nucleotides: TGTGCCAGCAGCTTAGAGGCCCGGGGTAAATACGAGCAGTACTTC.

This sequence joins TRBV5-5 and TRBJ2-7; D remains unclear. Trimming removed 4 bases at V and 2 bases at J, with 16 bases between. The V gene's germline CDR1 is SGHKS and CDR2 YYEKEE (reference sequence). The CDR3 length is 15 residues. As DNA, the CDR3 is TGTGCCAGCAGCCAGATCTCCGGGCCTACCTACGAGCAGTACTTC. It codes for CASSQISGPTYEQYF. Supplemented by reference TRBV5-5 and TRBJ2-7, the full variable domain reads DAGVTQSPTHLIKTRGQQVTLRCSPISGHKSVSWYQQVLGQGPQFIFQYYEKEERGRGNFPDRFSARQFPNYSSELNVNALLLGDSALYLCASSQISGPTYEQYFGPGTRLTVT.

This clonotype came up a few times. The V and J genes are TRBV20-1 and TRBJ2-1, with 15 bases matching TRBD2. The germline CDR1 and CDR2 sequences are DFQATT and SNEGSKA (reference sequence). Losses at the gene ends were 6 bases for V and 9 bases for J; bases not matched to a gene: 9. This CDR3 contains 15 residues. CDR3 residues: CSAPGLAGGYGEQFF. The CDR3 DNA is TGCAGTGCACCTGGACTAGCGGGGGGGTACGGTGAGCAGTTCTTC.